This T cell receptor beta chain originates from a study of T-cell memory formation after mild COVID-19. The length of the CDR3 is 11 residues. Trimming shortened V by 6 bases and J by 11 bases, and 11 bases separated the two germline ends. TCRdb reprocessed the 5' RACE reads via MiXCR and lists one record per CDR3 protein. The sample shows 540,000 or so distinct CDR3 sequences, about a fifth of them seen only once. V is TRBV12-3 or TRBV12-4 and J is TRBJ2-1; D is undetermined. This TCR was recovered from an adult woman who had mild COVID-19 (a few samples of this study predate the infection). Cell type and time point are not known. The sequenced sample consisted of PBMCs or a T cell subset sorted from them (not recorded which). CDR3: CASSPYVKQFF. The CDR3 region has the DNA TGTGCCAGCAGCCCCTATGTCAAGCAGTTCTTC.